These 8 T cell receptor beta chains came from one sample sequenced in a study of CD8 T cell repertoires and HIV-1 epitope variants. The repertoire was sequenced with immunoSEQ multiplex PCR; TCRdb's copy has only in-frame clones and lacks some. The sample has some 5,000 clones; over 60% are singletons. Their target antigens are unknown. The sequenced material came from cultured CD8+ T cells derived from PBMCs. These receptors were obtained from a male donor with HIV.

The chain combines TRBV2 with TRBJ1-1; unclear D gene. The CDR3 has 13 amino acids. Germline assignment: CDR1 SNHLY and CDR2 FYNNEI. V lost 7 bases and J 0 bases, leaving 9 bases between the germline ends. The CDR3 is CASKGPMNTEAFF. CDR3 coding DNA: TGTGCCAGCAAGGGTCCCATGAACACTGAAGCTTTCTTT.

The chain recombines TRBV7-9 with TRBJ2-7, with 7 bases aligning to TRBD1. CDR1 and CDR2 from the germline V gene are SEHNR and FQNEAQ (reference sequence). CDR3 size: 15 residues. After removal of 3 bases from V and 6 bases from J, the junction contained 11 bases not matched to a gene. CDR3: CASSFLGPGGGEQYF. CDR3 coding DNA: TGTGCCAGCAGCTTTTTGGGACCAGGGGGTGGCGAGCAGTACTTC.

The J gene is TRBJ1-4, the V gene TRBV6-1; TRBD1 aligns across 9 bases. The CDR3 is 15 residues long. The germline V gene has CDR1 MNHNS and CDR2 SASEGT. Trimming took 3 bases from V and 6 from J; bases not matched to a gene: 5. CDR3 amino acids: CASSDTGTGYEKLFF. The DNA of the CDR3 is TGTGCCAGCAGTGATACCGGGACAGGGTATGAAAAACTGTTTTTT.

The chain joins TRBV2 to TRBJ2-5; no definite D call. Matching the DNA end better, TRBJ2-7 makes the J call doubtful. Per the germline V gene, CDR1 is SNHLY and CDR2 is FYNNEI. The CDR3 runs to 14 residues. The CDR3 DNA sequence: TGTGCCAGCAGTGAAGGTCGCGAGATTTACGAGCAGTACTTC. Translating gives CASSEGREIYEQYF.

This chain joins TRBV21-1 and TRBJ1-2. TRBV21-1 is annotated as a pseudogene. The CDR3 covers 10 residues. CDR3 nucleotides: TGTGCCAGCAGCACCTGCTACGACACCTTC. Amino acid sequence: CASSTCYDTF.

V and J are TRBV6-6 and TRBJ1-5; D gene ambiguous. The CDR3 extends over 13 amino acids. The V gene's germline CDR1 is MNHNY and CDR2 SVGAGI (reference sequence). Trimming pared 6 bases from V and 0 bases from J, leaving 6 bases between. The CDR3 sequence is CASSPYSNQPQHF. DNA of the CDR3: TGTGCCAGCAGCCCATATAGCAATCAGCCCCAGCATTTT.

The sample holds one count of this clone. The chain links TRBV9 to TRBJ2-6, with 7 bases that match TRBD1. V gave up 0 bases and J gave up 0 bases; unmatched junction bases: 12. This CDR3 has 20 residues. Germline lookup yields CDR1 SGDLS and CDR2 YYNGEE. Written as DNA, the CDR3 is TGTGCCAGCAGCGTAGCTCTGTTTTCGGACAGGTACTCTGGGGCCAACGTCCTGACTTTC. Protein sequence: CASSVALFSDRYSGANVLTF.

The gene calls are TRBV4-3 and TRBJ2-7; D is ambiguous. Trimming left V 0 bases short and J 1 base short, with 22 bases between. The CDR3 has 19 amino acids. Germline CDR1 reads LGHNA; CDR2 reads YSLEER. In DNA, the CDR3 is TGCGCCAGCAGCCAAGAGACCCCATCCTTGGGCGGAATGTCCTACGAGCAGTACTTC. It codes for CASSQETPSLGGMSYEQYF.